Given below is one T cell receptor (beta chain) in context. This specimen belongs to a study of shared clonotypes between healthy human individuals. TCRdb keeps only in-frame clones here, not all; method: immunoSEQ multiplex PCR. The sample records 90,000 to 100,000 clones, around 43% being singletons. Looked up from germline, CDR1 is GTSNPN and CDR2 is SVGIG (reference sequence). CDR3 size: 12 residues. V was cut by 5 bases and J by 0 bases, with 7 bases left in between. J is TRBJ1-2 and V is TRBV30; D gene uncertain. The source is a woman aged 40 to 50 in good health. Some clones in this sample may be carry-over from other donors' samples. Material: PBMCs. CDR3 in amino acids: CAWEGANYGYTF. CDR3 in DNA: TGTGCCTGGGAGGGCGCTAACTATGGCTACACCTTC.